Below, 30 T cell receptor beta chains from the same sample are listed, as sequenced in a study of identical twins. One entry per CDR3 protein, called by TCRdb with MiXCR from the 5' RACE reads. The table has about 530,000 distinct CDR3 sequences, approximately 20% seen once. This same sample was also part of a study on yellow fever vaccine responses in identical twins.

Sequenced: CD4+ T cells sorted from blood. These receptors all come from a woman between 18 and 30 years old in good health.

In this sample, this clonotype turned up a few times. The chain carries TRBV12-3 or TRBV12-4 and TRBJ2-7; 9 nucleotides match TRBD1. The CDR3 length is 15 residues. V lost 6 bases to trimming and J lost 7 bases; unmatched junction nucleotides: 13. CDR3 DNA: TGTGCCAGCAGGCCTCCCGGGACAGGGTATAGAGAGCAGTACTTC. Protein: CASRPPGTGYREQYF.

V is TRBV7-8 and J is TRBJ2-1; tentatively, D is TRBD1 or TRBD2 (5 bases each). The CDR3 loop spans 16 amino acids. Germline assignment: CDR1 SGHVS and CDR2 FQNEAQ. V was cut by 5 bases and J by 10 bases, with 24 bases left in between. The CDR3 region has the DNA TGTGCCAGCAGCAATATAAGGAGGTCGGGGCTCCAGGAGCAGTTCTTC. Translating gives CASSNIRRSGLQEQFF.

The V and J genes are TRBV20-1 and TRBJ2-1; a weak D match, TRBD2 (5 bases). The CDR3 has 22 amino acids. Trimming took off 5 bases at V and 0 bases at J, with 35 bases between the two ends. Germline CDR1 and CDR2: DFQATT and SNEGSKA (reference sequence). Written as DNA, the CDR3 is TGCAGTGCTGCCGAAATAGTCTTGGCGGGCTATACACAGTCGAGCTCCTACAATGAGCAGTTCTTC. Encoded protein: CSAAEIVLAGYTQSSSYNEQFF.

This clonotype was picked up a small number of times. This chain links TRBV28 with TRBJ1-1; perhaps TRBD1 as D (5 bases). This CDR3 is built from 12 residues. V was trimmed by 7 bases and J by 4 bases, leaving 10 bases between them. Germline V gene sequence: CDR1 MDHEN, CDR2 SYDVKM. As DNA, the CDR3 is TGTGCCAGCAAAAGACAGACCACTGAAGCTTTCTTT. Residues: CASKRQTTEAFF.

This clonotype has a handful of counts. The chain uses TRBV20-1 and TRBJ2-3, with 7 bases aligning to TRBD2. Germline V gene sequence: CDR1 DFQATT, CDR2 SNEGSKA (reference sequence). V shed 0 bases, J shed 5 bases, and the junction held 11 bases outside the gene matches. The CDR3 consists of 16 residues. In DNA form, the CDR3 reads TGCAGTGCTAGAGATCCTGGCGGGAGAAGGGGAGATACGCAGTATTTT. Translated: CSARDPGGRRGDTQYF.

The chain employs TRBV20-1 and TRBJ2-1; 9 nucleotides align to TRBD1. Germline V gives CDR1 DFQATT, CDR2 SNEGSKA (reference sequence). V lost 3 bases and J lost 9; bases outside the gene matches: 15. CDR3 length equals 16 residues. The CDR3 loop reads CSASDTGGFQQGEQFF. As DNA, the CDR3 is TGCAGTGCTAGTGACACAGGGGGCTTTCAACAGGGTGAGCAGTTCTTC.

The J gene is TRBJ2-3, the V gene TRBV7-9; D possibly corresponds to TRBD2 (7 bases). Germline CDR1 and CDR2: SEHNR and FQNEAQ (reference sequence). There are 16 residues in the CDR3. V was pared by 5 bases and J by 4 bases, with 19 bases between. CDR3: CASSHPVGGPADTQYF. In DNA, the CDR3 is TGTGCCAGCAGCCACCCAGTGGGGGGGCCGGCAGATACGCAGTATTTT.

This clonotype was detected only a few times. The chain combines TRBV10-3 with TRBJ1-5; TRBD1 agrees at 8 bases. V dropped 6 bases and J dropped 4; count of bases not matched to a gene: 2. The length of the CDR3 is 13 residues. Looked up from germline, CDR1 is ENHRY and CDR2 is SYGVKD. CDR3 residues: CAIRDRENQPQHF. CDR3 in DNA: TGTGCCATCAGGGACAGGGAAAATCAGCCCCAGCATTTT.

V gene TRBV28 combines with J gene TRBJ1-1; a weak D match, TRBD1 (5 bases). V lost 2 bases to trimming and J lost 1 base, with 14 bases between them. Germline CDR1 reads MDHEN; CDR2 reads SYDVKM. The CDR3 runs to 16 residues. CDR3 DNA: TGTGCCAGCAGTTTACGGCGGGCCAGGGCGAACACTGAAGCTTTCTTT. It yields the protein CASSLRRARANTEAFF.

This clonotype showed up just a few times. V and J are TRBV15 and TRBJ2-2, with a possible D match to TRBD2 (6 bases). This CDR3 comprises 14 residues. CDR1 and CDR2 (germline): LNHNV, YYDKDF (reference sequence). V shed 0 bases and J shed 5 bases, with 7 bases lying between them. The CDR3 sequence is CATSRDSGTGELFF. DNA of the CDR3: TGTGCCACCAGCAGAGATAGCGGAACCGGGGAGCTGTTTTTT.

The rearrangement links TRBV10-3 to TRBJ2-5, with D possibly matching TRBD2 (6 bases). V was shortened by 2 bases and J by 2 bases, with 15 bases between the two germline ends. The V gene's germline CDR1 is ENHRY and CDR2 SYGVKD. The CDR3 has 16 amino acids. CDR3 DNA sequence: TGTGCCATCAGTGAGGGCTCGGGAGTCAGTCAAGAGACCCAGTACTTC. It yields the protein CAISEGSGVSQETQYF.

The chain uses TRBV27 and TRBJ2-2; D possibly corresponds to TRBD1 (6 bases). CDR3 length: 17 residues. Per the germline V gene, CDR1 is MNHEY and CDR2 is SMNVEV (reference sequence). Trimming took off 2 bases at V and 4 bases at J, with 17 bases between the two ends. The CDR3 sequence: CASSLAGQIRGTGELFF. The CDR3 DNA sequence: TGTGCCAGCAGTTTAGCAGGACAGATTAGGGGCACCGGGGAGCTGTTTTTT.

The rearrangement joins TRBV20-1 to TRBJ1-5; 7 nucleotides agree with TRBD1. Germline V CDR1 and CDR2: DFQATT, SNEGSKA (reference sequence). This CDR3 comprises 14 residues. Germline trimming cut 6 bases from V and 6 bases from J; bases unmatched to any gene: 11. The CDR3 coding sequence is TGCAGTGCCTCGACAGGGATGGATTTTCAGCCCCAGCATTTT. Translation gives CSASTGMDFQPQHF.

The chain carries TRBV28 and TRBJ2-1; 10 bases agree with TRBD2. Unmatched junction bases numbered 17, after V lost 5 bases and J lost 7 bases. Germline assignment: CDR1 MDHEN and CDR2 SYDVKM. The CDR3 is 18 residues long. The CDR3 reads CASSTPTAGGRYVNEQFF. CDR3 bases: TGTGCCAGCAGTACCCCAACAGCGGGGGGGCGGTACGTGAATGAGCAGTTCTTC.

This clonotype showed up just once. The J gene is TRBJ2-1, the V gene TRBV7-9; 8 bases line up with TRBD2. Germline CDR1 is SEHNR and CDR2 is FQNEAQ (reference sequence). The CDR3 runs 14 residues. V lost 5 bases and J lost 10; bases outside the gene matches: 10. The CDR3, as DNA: TGTGCCAGCAGCCAGCGGTCGGGGGGGGAGGAGCAGTTCTTC. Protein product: CASSQRSGGEEQFF.

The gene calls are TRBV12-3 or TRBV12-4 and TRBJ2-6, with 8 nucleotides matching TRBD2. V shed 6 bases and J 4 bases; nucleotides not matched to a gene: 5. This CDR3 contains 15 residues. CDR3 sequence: CASSSGGLGANVLTF. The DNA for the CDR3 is TGTGCCAGCAGCTCGGGGGGGCTCGGGGCCAACGTCCTGACTTTC.

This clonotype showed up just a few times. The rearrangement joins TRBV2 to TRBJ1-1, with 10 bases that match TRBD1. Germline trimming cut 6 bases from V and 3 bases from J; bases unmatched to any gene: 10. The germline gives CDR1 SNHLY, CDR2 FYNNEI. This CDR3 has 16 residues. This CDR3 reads CASSKTGGIKYTEAFF. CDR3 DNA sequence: TGTGCCAGCAGCAAGACAGGGGGCATTAAGTACACTGAAGCTTTCTTT. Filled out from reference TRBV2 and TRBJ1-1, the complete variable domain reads EPEVTQTPSHQVTQMGQEVILRCVPISNHLYFYWYRQILGQKVEFLVSFYNNEISEKSEIFDDQFSVERPDGSNFTLKIRSTKLEDSAMYFCASSKTGGIKYTEAFFGQGTRLTVV.

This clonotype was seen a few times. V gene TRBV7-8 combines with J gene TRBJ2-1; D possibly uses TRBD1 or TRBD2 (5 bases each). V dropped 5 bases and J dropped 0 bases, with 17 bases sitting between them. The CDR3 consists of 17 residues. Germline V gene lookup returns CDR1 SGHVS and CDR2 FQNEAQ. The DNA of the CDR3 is TGTGCCAGCAGCCCCCGGTCCGCAGGGAGCTCCTACAATGAGCAGTTCTTC. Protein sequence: CASSPRSAGSSYNEQFF.

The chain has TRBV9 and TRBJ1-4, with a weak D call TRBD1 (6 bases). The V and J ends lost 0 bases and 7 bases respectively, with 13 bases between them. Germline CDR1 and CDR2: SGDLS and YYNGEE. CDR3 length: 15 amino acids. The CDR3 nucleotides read TGTGCCAGCAGCGTAGAACAGGGTTGGGGTGAAAAACTGTTTTTT. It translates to CASSVEQGWGEKLFF.

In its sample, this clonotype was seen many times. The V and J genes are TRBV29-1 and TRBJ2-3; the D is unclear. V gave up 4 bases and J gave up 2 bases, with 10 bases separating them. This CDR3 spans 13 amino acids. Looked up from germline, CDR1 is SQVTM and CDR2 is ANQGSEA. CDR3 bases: TGCAGCGTTGGAGACTCCTTCACAGATACGCAGTATTTT. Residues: CSVGDSFTDTQYF.

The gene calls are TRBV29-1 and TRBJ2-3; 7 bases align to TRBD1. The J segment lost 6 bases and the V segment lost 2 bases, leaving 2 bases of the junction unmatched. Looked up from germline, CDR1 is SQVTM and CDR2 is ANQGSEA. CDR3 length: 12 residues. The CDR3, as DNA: TGCAGCGTTGAACAGGGGGTCGATACGCAGTATTTT. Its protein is CSVEQGVDTQYF.

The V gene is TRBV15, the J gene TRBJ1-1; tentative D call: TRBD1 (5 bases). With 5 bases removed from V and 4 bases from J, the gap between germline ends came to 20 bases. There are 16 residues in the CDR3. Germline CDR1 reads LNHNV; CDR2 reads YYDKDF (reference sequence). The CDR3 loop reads CATSPRSGQGPTEAFF. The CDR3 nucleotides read TGTGCCACCAGCCCTCGATCCGGTCAGGGACCCACTGAAGCTTTCTTT. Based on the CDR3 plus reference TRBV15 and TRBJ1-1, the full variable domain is DAMVIQNPRYQVTQFGKPVTLSCSQTLNHNVMYWYQQKSSQAPKLLFHYYDKDFNNEADTPDNFQSRRPNTSFCFLDIRSPGLGDTAMYLCATSPRSGQGPTEAFFGQGTRLTVV.

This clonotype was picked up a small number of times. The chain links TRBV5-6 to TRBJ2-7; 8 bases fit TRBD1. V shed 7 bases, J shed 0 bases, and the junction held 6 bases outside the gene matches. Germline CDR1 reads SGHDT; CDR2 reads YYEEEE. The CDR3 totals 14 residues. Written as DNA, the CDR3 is TGTGCCAGCGGTCGACAGGGGCCCTCCTACGAGCAGTACTTC. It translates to CASGRQGPSYEQYF.

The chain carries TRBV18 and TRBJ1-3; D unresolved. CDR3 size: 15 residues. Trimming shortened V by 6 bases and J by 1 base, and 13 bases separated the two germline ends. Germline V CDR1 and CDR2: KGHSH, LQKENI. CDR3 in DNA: TGTGCCAGCTCCGAAACACAGCTGTCTGGAAACACCATATATTTT. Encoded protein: CASSETQLSGNTIYF. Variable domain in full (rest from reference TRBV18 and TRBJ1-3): NAGVMQNPRHLVRRRGQEARLRCSPMKGHSHVYWYRQLPEEGLKFMVYLQKENIIDESGMPKERFSAEFPKEGPSILRIQQVVRGDSAAYFCASSETQLSGNTIYFGEGSWLTVV.

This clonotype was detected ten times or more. This CDR3 reads CASSEALGWEQYF. As DNA, the CDR3 is TGTGCCAGCAGTGAAGCGCTTGGGTGGGAGCAGTACTTC. This rearrangement joins TRBV2 to TRBJ2-7; D gene uncertain. This CDR3 region has 13 residues. Germline V gene lookup returns CDR1 SNHLY and CDR2 FYNNEI. The V end was cut by 0 bases, the J end by 7 bases, with 10 bases between.

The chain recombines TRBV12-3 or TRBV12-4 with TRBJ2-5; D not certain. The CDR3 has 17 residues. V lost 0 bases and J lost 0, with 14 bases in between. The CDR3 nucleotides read TGTGCCAGCAGTTTAGCTAGGTGGAGCCCCCACCAAGAGACCCAGTACTTC. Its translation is CASSLARWSPHQETQYF.

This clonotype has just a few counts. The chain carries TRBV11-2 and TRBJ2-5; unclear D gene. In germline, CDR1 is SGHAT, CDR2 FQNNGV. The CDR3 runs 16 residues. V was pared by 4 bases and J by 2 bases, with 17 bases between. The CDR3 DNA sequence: TGTGCCAGCAGCTCCCGCATTGTGGCTTCGCAAGAGACCCAGTACTTC. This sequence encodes CASSSRIVASQETQYF.

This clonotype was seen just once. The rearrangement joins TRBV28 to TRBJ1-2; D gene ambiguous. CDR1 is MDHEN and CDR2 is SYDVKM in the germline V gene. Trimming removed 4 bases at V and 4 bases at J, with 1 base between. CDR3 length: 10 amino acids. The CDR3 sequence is CASSSYGYTF. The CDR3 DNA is TGTGCCAGCAGTTCCTATGGCTACACCTTC.

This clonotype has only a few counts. In DNA form, the CDR3 reads TGTGCCAGCAGCTATACCGGGACAGCGAACACTGAAGCTTTCTTT. It specifies CASSYTGTANTEAFF. The chain has TRBV14 and TRBJ1-1; 7 bases fit TRBD1. CDR1 SGHDN and CDR2 FVKESK come from the germline V gene. The CDR3 runs to 15 residues. V lost 5 bases to trimming and J lost 1 base; unmatched junction nucleotides: 7.

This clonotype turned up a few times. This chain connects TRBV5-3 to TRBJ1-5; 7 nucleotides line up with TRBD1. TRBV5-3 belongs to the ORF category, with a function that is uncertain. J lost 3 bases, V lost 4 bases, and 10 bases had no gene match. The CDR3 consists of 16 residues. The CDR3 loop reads CARSSRGGCPNQPQHF. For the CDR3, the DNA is TGTGCCAGAAGCAGCCGAGGGGGCTGCCCCAATCAGCCCCAGCATTTT.